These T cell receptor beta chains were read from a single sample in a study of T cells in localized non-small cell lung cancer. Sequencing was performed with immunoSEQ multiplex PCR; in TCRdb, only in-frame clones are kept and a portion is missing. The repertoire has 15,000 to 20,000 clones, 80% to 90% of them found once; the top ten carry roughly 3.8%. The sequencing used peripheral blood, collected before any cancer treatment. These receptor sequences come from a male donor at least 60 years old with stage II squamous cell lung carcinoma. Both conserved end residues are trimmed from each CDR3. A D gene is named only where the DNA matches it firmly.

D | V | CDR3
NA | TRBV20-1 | SVSRGGEQY
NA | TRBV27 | ASSYSGRAYEQY
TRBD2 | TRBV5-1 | ASSFRTSGFDGEQF
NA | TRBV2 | ASSLLRDEQF
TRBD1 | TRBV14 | ASSQDLLRDRDTGELF
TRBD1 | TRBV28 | ASSFPPGQGGGRYEQY
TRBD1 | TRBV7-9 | ASSPGQGDYGYT
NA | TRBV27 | ASSLSGWQGGEQY
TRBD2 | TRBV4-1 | ASSPLGTTNTGELF
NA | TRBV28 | ASSSPSRGPSYEQY
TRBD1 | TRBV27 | ASSSAGGSPSSYEQY
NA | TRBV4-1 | ASSHVESTGENTEAF
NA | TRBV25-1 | ASSVGPPGYGNTIY
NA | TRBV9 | ASSVGPLGTDTQY
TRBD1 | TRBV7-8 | ASSSGTGGTDTQY
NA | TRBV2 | ASSEASGFGNEQF
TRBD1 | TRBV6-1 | ASSEGTGGFNQPQH
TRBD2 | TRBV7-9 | ASSSQTSGSQY
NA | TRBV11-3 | ASSPGGRNTGELF
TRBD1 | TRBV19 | ASRRTGGENQPQH
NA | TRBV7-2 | ASSFPQGYEQY
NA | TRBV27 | ASSFRGETQY
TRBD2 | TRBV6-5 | ASSSTGTSDEQY
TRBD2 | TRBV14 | ASSLFSGRAYNEQF
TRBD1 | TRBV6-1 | ASSEAGTANTGELF
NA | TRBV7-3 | ASSPTTTGELF
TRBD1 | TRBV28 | ASSLRPTGVNGYT
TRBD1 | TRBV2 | ASSEWDRANSPLH
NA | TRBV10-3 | AISHGRDNQPQH
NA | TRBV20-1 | SARPSYEQY
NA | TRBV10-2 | ASSLTYGNQPQH
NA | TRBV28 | ASSSGQSYGYT
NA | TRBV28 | ASSRNRASGNTIY
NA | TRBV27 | ASSPIYSNQPQH
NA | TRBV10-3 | AISTGDTQY
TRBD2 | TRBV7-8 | ASSLLGEGQF
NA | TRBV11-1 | ASSLEALKFEQF
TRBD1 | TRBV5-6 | ASSLDRGINEQY
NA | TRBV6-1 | ASSGPWAVTYEQY
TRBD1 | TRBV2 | ASIPRQGWVNTEAF
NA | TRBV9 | ASSVETRGDTQY
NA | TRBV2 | ASSEGKGEQF
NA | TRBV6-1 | ASSEALGRLQETQY
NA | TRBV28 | ASSFLTRGPNTEAF
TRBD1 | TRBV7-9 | ASVLGQGGNTEAF
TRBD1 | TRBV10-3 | AISDHGTGLTNYGYT
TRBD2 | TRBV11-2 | ASSLSGNLGNEQF
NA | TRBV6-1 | ASSEMIRGAGETQY
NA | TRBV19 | ASNRGAGNEQF
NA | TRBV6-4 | ASRRTKGNTDTQY
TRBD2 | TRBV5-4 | ASSSGGTQETQY
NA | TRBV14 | ASSQVGNYGYT
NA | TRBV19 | ASSIMGFHEQY